These 27 T cell receptor beta chains share one sample of origin, sequenced in a study of beta chain features in type 1 diabetes. Study-level results: Researchers report that Type 1 diabetes patients had moderately but significantly shorter TCRB CDR3s across all four CD4+ subsets.

These receptors have no identified antigens. Investigators reverse transcribed all isolated RNA, so they sequenced expressed TCRB transcripts. Libraries were prepared by immunoSEQ multiplex PCR; TCRdb keeps only in-frame clonotypes and omits some of them. The data show 150,000 to 200,000 clones, 63% seen once. The source material was naive CD4+ T cells from blood. The receptors were gathered from a man aged 25-40 years with type 1 diabetes.

The chain has TRBV4-3 and TRBJ1-2; 7 bases line up with TRBD1. Germline loops: CDR1 LGHNA, CDR2 YSLEER. V shed 0 bases and J 5 bases; nucleotides not matched to a gene: 6. There are 15 residues in the CDR3. The CDR3 sequence is CASSQDTGARYGYTF. The CDR3 DNA sequence: TGCGCCAGCAGCCAAGATACAGGGGCCAGGTATGGCTACACCTTC.

The chain links TRBV5-1 to TRBJ2-5; D might be TRBD1 (6 bases). Trimming removed 0 bases at V and 1 base at J, with 13 bases between. The CDR3 is 16 amino acids. Germline CDR1 reads SGHRS; CDR2 reads YFSETQ. CDR3 loop: CASSLAGQLLQETQYF. Here the CDR3 DNA reads TGCGCCAGCAGCTTGGCCGGACAGCTCCTCCAAGAGACCCAGTACTTC.

The chain joins TRBV4-3 to TRBJ2-3; perhaps TRBD1 as D (6 bases). V was trimmed by 2 bases and J by 5 bases, leaving 20 bases between them. Germline V CDR1 and CDR2: LGHNA, YSLEER. The CDR3 runs to 17 residues. The CDR3 DNA follows: TGCGCCAGCAGCCAAACCGGCAGGGGCTGGGAGTTAGATACGCAGTATTTT. This translates into CASSQTGRGWELDTQYF.

The chain recombines TRBV5-1 with TRBJ2-3; D is unresolved. The CDR3 has 15 residues. V lost 5 bases and J lost 0, with 13 bases in between. Germline loops: CDR1 SGHRS, CDR2 YFSETQ. The CDR3 loop is CASSQAEWSTDTQYF. DNA of the CDR3: TGCGCCAGCAGTCAAGCCGAGTGGAGCACAGATACGCAGTATTTT.

For this clone: Additional DNA sequences in this sample encode the identical CDR3. This chain connects TRBV7-9 to TRBJ2-5; 7 bases agree with TRBD1. After removal of 5 bases from V and 0 bases from J, the junction contained 3 bases not matched to a gene. Germline CDR1 is SEHNR and CDR2 is FQNEAQ (reference sequence). This CDR3 has 14 amino acids. The CDR3 DNA reads TGTGCCAGCAGCGTCGGGACAGACCAAGAGACCCAGTACTTC. It codes for CASSVGTDQETQYF.

The DNA for the CDR3 is TGTGCCTGGAGTGAGGGTTCCACTGAAGCTTTCTTT. It specifies CAWSEGSTEAFF. The V and J genes are TRBV30 and TRBJ1-1, with D unresolved. The CDR3 totals 12 residues. V was pared by 1 base and J by 4 bases, with 7 bases between. Germline assignment: CDR1 GTSNPN and CDR2 SVGIG (reference sequence).

This clone occurred a few times. V gene TRBV9 combines with J gene TRBJ1-6; a possible D gene is TRBD1 (6 bases). CDR3 length: 12 amino acids. V lost 0 bases and J 14 bases, leaving 9 bases between the germline ends. Germline values: CDR1 SGDLS, CDR2 YYNGEE. This chain's CDR3 is CASSVAGEALHF. In DNA form, the CDR3 reads TGTGCCAGCAGCGTAGCAGGGGAGGCCCTCCACTTT.

CDR3 in amino acids: CASSYSSLGTDTQYF. The CDR3 DNA is TGTGCCAGCAGTTACTCCTCTCTCGGCACAGATACGCAGTATTTT. The V and J genes are TRBV6-5 and TRBJ2-3; D unclear. Germline V gives CDR1 MNHEY, CDR2 SVGAGI. V lost 0 bases to trimming and J lost 1 base, with 8 bases between them. This CDR3 is built from 15 residues.

The V call is TRBV7-9, the J call TRBJ2-7, with D unclear. The CDR3 spans 15 residues. Trimming pared 2 bases from V and 3 bases from J, leaving 14 bases between. Germline V lookup: CDR1 SEHNR, CDR2 FQNEAQ (reference sequence). CDR3 residues: CASSLSQVLFYEQYF. The CDR3 coding sequence is TGTGCCAGCAGCTTATCCCAGGTACTCTTCTACGAGCAGTACTTC.

This clone was observed a single time. The chain links TRBV6-5 to TRBJ1-5, with TRBD1 as a possible D gene (5 bases). Germline V gene sequence: CDR1 MNHEY, CDR2 SVGAGI. V was trimmed by 2 bases and J by 11 bases, leaving 7 bases between them. The CDR3 runs 11 residues. The DNA for the CDR3 is TGTGCCAGCAGTTACCGGGGGGCCCAGCATTTT. Its protein product is CASSYRGAQHF.

The chain links TRBV7-2 to TRBJ1-6; D is perhaps TRBD1 (6 bases). The CDR3 is made up of 14 amino acids. Trimming removed 5 bases from V and 15 bases from J, with 20 bases in between. Germline CDR1 reads SGHTA; CDR2 reads FQGNSA. The CDR3 sequence: CASSPRQAVTVLHF. CDR3 bases: TGTGCCAGCAGCCCGAGACAGGCCGTTACGGTCCTCCACTTT.

The V gene is TRBV29-1, the J gene TRBJ1-1; 8 bases line up with TRBD1. The length of the CDR3 is 12 residues. The germline CDR1 and CDR2 sequences are SQVTM and ANQGSEA. The ends lost 6 bases at V and 1 base at J; junction bases unmatched: 1. CDR3 DNA sequence: TGCAGCGTGGACAGGGCGAACACTGAAGCTTTCTTT. Protein sequence: CSVDRANTEAFF.

This clone occurred a few times. The rearrangement uses TRBV7-9 and TRBJ2-7, with TRBD1 matching 7 bases. CDR3 length: 14 residues. Germline CDR1 and CDR2: SEHNR and FQNEAQ (reference sequence). The V segment lost 5 bases and the J segment 0 bases; nucleotides outside the gene matches: 4. CDR3 nucleotide sequence: TGTGCCAGCAGCGACCGGGACAGCTCCTACGAGCAGTACTTC. Residues: CASSDRDSSYEQYF.

The genes are TRBV18 and TRBJ2-3; D is unresolved. Looked up from germline, CDR1 is KGHSH and CDR2 is LQKENI. The CDR3 spans 15 residues. Trimming removed 2 bases from V and 2 bases from J, with 11 bases in between. CDR3 nucleotides: TGTGCCAGCTCACCAGCCCACATCCCCACAGATACGCAGTATTTT. Translation: CASSPAHIPTDTQYF.

This chain uses TRBV2 with TRBJ2-7, with a tentative D call TRBD1 (6 bases). Germline CDR1 is SNHLY and CDR2 is FYNNEI. The CDR3 is made up of 15 amino acids. V lost 7 bases and J lost 4, with 20 bases in between. The CDR3 DNA reads TGTGCCAGCACCAAGGAAGGGGGTATTCTTTACGAGCAGTACTTC. As protein: CASTKEGGILYEQYF.

This chain connects TRBV10-3 to TRBJ2-3; perhaps TRBD1 as D (5 bases). Per the germline V gene, CDR1 is ENHRY and CDR2 is SYGVKD. Trimming removed 2 bases from V and 6 bases from J, with 9 bases in between. The CDR3 is 13 residues long. The CDR3: CAISEGAPDTQYF. CDR3 bases: TGTGCCATCAGTGAGGGGGCACCCGATACGCAGTATTTT.

The chain has TRBV2 and TRBJ2-5; D unresolved. V dropped 6 bases and J dropped 3 bases, with 11 bases sitting between them. CDR3 length equals 13 residues. Germline loops: CDR1 SNHLY, CDR2 FYNNEI. The CDR3: CASRLDAEETQYF. The CDR3 DNA reads as TGTGCCAGCAGGTTGGACGCCGAAGAGACCCAGTACTTC. The full variable domain, rest sourced from reference TRBV2 and TRBJ2-5, is EPEVTQTPSHQVTQMGQEVILRCVPISNHLYFYWYRQILGQKVEFLVSFYNNEISEKSEIFDDQFSVERPDGSNFTLKIRSTKLEDSAMYFCASRLDAEETQYFGPGTRLLVL.

The rearrangement uses TRBV29-1 and TRBJ1-2; the D is unclear. Trimming took off 0 bases at V and 8 bases at J, with 13 bases between the two ends. From germline, CDR1 is SQVTM and CDR2 ANQGSEA. The CDR3 has 13 amino acids. The CDR3 DNA follows: TGCAGCGTTGAAGATCTTCAATTCGGAGGCTACACCTTC. This translates into CSVEDLQFGGYTF.

The V and J genes are TRBV5-6 and TRBJ2-4; D remains unclear. The CDR3 totals 14 residues. The ends were cut back, 2 bases at V and 0 bases at J, with 6 bases in the middle. In germline, CDR1 is SGHDT, CDR2 YYEEEE. CDR3 region: CASSFTLAKNIQYF. CDR3 in DNA: TGTGCCAGCAGCTTTACGCTAGCCAAAAACATTCAGTACTTC.

A note on this clone: Other DNA sequences within the sample encode an identical CDR3. V and J are TRBV18 and TRBJ2-5; 8 positions match TRBD1. The V and J ends lost 3 bases and 3 bases, in that order; junction bases with no gene match: 0. The CDR3 runs to 13 residues. Germline V gene sequence: CDR1 KGHSH, CDR2 LQKENI. CDR3 bases: TGTGCCAGCTCACCGGGACAGGAAGAGACCCAGTACTTC. This gives the protein CASSPGQEETQYF.

This clone appeared once. V gene TRBV9 combines with J gene TRBJ1-6, with D hard to call. The V gene lost 0 bases and the J gene lost 8 bases, with 15 bases spanning the gap. The germline V gene encodes CDR1 SGDLS and CDR2 YYNGEE. The CDR3 is 16 residues long. In DNA, the CDR3 is TGTGCCAGCAGCGTAGGTCAAGGGCGGACGGATTCACCCCTCCACTTT. Protein sequence: CASSVGQGRTDSPLHF.

The chain links TRBV30 to TRBJ2-5; D not certain. The CDR3 totals 16 residues. Trimming pared 0 bases from V and 6 bases from J, leaving 20 bases between. The V gene's germline CDR1 is GTSNPN and CDR2 SVGIG (reference sequence). As DNA, the CDR3 is TGTGCCTGGAGTGTAACGCGTGTGGACCCCGCTCAGACCCAGTACTTC. This encodes CAWSVTRVDPAQTQYF.

The chain employs TRBV6-1 and TRBJ2-7; D remains ambiguous. The CDR3 sequence is 14 residues long. V lost 0 bases to trimming and J lost 4 bases, with 10 bases between them. Per the germline V gene, CDR1 is MNHNS and CDR2 is SASEGT. CDR3 coding DNA: TGTGCCAGCAGTGAAGCGGTAACAGTATACGAGCAGTACTTC. Translation: CASSEAVTVYEQYF.

The CDR3 loop reads CASSWSTDTQYF. DNA for the CDR3: TGTGCCAGCAGTTGGAGCACAGATACGCAGTATTTT. This chain joins TRBV28 and TRBJ2-3; D remains ambiguous. V was pared by 4 bases and J by 0 bases, with 2 bases between. The length of the CDR3 is 12 residues. Germline V gene data show CDR1 as MDHEN and CDR2 as SYDVKM.

CDR3: CASSQFGLAGGTYNEQFF. DNA for the CDR3: TGCGCCAGCAGCCAATTTGGACTAGCGGGGGGAACCTACAATGAGCAGTTCTTC. The rearrangement joins TRBV4-3 to TRBJ2-1, with TRBD2 identical over 14 bases. CDR3 size: 18 residues. Germline CDR1 reads LGHNA; CDR2 reads YSLEER. The trim removed 2 bases at V and 2 bases at J, leaving 5 bases unmatched.

The chain combines TRBV5-4 with TRBJ2-5, with unresolved D. The CDR3 length is 15 residues. CDR1 and CDR2 (germline): SGHNT, YYREEE (reference sequence). V lost 0 bases and J lost 2, with 11 bases in between. The CDR3 nucleotides read TGTGCCAGCAGCTTGGATGGTGGGGAACAAGAGACCCAGTACTTC. Its protein is CASSLDGGEQETQYF.

The CDR3 sequence: CASSLESPTGIGGYTF. In nucleotides, the CDR3 is TGTGCCAGCAGTTTAGAGTCCCCTACGGGGATCGGTGGCTACACCTTC. J is TRBJ1-2 and V is TRBV27; D uncertain. Germline-derived CDR1 and CDR2 are MNHEY and SMNVEV (reference sequence). V was shortened by 2 bases and J by 7 bases, with 20 bases between the two germline ends. The CDR3 has 16 residues.